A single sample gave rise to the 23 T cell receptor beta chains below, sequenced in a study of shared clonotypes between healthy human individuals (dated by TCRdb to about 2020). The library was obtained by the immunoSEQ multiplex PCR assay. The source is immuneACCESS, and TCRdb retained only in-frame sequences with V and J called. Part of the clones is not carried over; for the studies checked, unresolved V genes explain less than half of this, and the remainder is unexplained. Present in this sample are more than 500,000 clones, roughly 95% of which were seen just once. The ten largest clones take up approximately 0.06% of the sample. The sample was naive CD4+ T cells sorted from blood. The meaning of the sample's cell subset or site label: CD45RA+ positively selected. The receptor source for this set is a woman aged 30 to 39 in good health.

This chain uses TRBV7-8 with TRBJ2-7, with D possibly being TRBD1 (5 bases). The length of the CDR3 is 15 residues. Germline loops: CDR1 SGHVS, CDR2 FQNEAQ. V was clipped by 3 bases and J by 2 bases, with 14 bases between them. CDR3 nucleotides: TGTGCCAGCAGCTTCTGGCAGGGCCCCACCTACGAGCAGTACTTC. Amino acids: CASSFWQGPTYEQYF.

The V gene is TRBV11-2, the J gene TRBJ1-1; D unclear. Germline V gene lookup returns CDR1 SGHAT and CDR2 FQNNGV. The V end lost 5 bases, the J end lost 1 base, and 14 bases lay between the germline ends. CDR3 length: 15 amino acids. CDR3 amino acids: CASSTRGTPNTEAFF. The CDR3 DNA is TGTGCCAGCAGCACGAGAGGAACACCGAACACTGAAGCTTTCTTT.

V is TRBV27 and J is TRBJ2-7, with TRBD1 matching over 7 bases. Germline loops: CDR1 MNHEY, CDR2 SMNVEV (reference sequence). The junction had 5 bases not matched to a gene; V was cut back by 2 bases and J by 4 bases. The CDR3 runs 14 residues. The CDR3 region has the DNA TGTGCCAGCAGTTTAGGGAACAGGGGTTACGAGCAGTACTTC. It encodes CASSLGNRGYEQYF.

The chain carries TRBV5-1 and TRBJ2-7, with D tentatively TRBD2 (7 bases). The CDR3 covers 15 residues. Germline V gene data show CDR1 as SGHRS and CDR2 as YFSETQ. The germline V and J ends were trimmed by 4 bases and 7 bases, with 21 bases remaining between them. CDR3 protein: CASSKTGGAVDEQYF. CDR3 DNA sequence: TGCGCCAGCAGCAAAACGGGGGGCGCGGTTGATGAGCAGTACTTC.

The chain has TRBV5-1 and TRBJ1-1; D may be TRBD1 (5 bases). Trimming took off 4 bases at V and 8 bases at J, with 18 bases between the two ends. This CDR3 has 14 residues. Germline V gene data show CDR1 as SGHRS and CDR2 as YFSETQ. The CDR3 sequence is CASSLGTGGEEAFF. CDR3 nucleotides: TGCGCCAGCAGCCTCGGGACCGGCGGTGAGGAAGCTTTCTTT.

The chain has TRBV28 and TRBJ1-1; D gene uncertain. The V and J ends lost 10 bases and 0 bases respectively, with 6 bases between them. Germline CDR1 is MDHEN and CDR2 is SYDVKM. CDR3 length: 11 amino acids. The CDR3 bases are TGTGCCACCTTAGTGAACACTGAAGCTTTCTTT. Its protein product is CATLVNTEAFF.

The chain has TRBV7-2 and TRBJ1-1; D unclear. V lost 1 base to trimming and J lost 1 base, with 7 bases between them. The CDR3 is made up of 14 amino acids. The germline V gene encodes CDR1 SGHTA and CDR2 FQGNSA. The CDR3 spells CASSLDITNTEAFF. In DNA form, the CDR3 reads TGTGCCAGCAGCTTAGACATCACGAACACTGAAGCTTTCTTT.

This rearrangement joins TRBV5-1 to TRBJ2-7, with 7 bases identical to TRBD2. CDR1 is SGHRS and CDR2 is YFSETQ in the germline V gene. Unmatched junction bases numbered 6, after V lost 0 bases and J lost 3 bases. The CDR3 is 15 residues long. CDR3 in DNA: TGCGCCAGCAGCTTGGCGCGGGAGAGTATCTACGAGCAGTACTTC. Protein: CASSLARESIYEQYF.

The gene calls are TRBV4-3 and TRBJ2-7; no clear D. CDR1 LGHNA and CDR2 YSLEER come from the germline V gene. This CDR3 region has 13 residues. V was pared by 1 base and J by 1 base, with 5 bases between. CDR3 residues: CASSQVNSYEQYF. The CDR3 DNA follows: TGCGCCAGCAGCCAAGTCAATTCCTACGAGCAGTACTTC.

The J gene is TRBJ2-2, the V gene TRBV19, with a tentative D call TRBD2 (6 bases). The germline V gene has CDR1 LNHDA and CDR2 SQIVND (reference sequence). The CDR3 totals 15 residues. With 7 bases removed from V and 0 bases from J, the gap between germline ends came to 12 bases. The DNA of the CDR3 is TGTGCCAGTATGCGGGACTTTTCGAACACCGGGGAGCTGTTTTTT. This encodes CASMRDFSNTGELFF.

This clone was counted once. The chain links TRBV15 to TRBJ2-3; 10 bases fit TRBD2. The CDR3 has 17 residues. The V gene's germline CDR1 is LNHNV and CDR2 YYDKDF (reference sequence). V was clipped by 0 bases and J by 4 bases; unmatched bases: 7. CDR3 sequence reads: CATSRDYSSGSSDTQYF. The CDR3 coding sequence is TGTGCCACCAGCAGAGACTATTCTAGCGGGAGCTCAGATACGCAGTATTTT.

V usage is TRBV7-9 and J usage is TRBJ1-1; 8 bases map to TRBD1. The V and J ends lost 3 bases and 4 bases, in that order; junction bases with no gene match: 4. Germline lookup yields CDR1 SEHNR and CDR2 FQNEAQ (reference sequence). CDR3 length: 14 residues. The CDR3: CASSFRTGITEAFF. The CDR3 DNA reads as TGTGCCAGCAGCTTTCGGACAGGGATCACTGAAGCTTTCTTT.

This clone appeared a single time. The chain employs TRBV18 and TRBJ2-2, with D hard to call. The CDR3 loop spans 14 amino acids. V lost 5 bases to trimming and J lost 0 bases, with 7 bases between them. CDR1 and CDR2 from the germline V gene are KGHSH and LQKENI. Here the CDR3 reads CASSSISNTGELFF. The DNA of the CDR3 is TGTGCCAGCTCATCCATATCGAACACCGGGGAGCTGTTTTTT.

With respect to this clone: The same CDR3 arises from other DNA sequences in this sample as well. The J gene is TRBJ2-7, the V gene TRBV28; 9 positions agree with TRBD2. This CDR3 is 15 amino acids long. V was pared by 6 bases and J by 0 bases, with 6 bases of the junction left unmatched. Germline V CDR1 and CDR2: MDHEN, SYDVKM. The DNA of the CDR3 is TGTGCCAGCAGAAAGACTAGCGGTAGCTCCTACGAGCAGTACTTC. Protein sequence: CASRKTSGSSYEQYF.

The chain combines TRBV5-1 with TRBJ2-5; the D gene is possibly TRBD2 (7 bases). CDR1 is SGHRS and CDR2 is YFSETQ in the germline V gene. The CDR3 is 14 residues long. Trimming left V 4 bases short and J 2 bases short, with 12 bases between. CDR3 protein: CASSAGARQETQYF. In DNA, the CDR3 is TGCGCCAGCAGCGCGGGGGCTAGACAAGAGACCCAGTACTTC.

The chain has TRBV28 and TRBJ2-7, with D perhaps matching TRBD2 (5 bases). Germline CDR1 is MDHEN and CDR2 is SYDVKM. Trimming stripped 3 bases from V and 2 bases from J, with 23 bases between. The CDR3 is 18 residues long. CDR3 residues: CASSFFGGKRTLAYEQYF. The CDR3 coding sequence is TGTGCCAGCAGTTTTTTCGGTGGGAAGCGGACTCTTGCCTACGAGCAGTACTTC.

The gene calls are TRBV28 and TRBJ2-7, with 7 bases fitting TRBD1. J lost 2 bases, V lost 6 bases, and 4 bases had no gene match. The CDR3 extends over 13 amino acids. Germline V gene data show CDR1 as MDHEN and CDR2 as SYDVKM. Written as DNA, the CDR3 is TGTGCCAGCAGGGTGGGACAGCCCTACGAGCAGTACTTC. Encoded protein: CASRVGQPYEQYF.

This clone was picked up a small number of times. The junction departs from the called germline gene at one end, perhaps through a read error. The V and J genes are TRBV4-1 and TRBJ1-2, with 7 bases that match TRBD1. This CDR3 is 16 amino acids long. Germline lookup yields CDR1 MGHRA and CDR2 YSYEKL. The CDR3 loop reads CASSHLVDRFNNGYTF. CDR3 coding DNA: TGCGCCAGCAGCCACCTTGTGGACAGGTTTAACAATGGCTACACCTTC.

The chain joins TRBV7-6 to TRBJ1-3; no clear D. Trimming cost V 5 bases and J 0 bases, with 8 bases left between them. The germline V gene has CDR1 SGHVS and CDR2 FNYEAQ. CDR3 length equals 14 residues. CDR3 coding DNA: TGTGCCAGCAGCGTGGGAAACTCTGGAAACACCATATATTTT. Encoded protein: CASSVGNSGNTIYF.

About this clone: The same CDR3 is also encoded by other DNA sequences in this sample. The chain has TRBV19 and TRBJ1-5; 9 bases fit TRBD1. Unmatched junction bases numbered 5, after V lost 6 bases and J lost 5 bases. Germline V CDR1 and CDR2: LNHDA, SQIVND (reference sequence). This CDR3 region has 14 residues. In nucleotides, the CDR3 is TGTGCCAGTAGCGAGGGACAGGGATATCAGCCCCAGCATTTT. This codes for CASSEGQGYQPQHF.

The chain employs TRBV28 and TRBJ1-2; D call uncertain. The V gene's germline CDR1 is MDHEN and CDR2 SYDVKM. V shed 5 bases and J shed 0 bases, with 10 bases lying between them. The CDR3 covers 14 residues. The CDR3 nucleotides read TGTGCCAGCAGTCAATACACTTCTAACTATGGCTACACCTTC. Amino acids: CASSQYTSNYGYTF.

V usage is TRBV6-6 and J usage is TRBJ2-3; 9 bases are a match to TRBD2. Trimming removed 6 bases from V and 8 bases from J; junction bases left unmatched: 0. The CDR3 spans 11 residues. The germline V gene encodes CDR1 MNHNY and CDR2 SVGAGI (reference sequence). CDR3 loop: CASRREGTQYF. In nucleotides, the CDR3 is TGTGCCAGCAGGCGGGAGGGTACGCAGTATTTT.

This CDR3 reads CASTHPLAGGTDTQYF. The CDR3 DNA is TGTGCCAGCACCCACCCACTAGCGGGAGGGACAGATACGCAGTATTTT. The chain carries TRBV9 and TRBJ2-3; 13 bases align to TRBD2. The V segment lost 6 bases and the J segment 3 bases; nucleotides outside the gene matches: 7. Germline V gives CDR1 SGDLS, CDR2 YYNGEE. The CDR3 runs to 16 residues.